A selection of T cell receptor beta chains follows, all from one sample in a study of cytomegalovirus exposure and HLA in healthy donors. Sequencing was performed with immunoSEQ multiplex PCR; in TCRdb, only in-frame clones are kept and a portion is missing. The sample lists approximately 150,000 clones, around 75% occurring once. The specimen was PBMCs. The source of these receptors is a woman younger than 45 in good health and CMV-seronegative. The conserved cysteine and the conserved F or W are not part of the CDR3 here. Each record gives: D gene, J gene, V gene, CDR3 protein. D genes are given only for firm matches.

- TRBJ1-4 TRBV9 ASSKTGGVAEKLF
- TRBJ2-2 TRBV5-8 ASTLGRNTGELF
- TRBJ2-5 TRBV18 ASSPEETQY
TRBD2 TRBJ2-5 TRBV6-5 ASSYVGGREEETQY
TRBD2 TRBJ2-3 TRBV5-4 ASSLGSSGGRNTQY
- TRBJ1-1 TRBV11-2 ASSLERVPGSAF
- TRBJ2-1 TRBV27 ASSFTGSSYNEQF
- TRBJ2-2 TRBV6-1 ASTFKTVNTGELF
TRBD2 TRBJ2-1 TRBV18 ASSPLSGADYNEQF
TRBD1 TRBJ2-6 TRBV15 ATSSPRDPGQGHSGANVLT
TRBD2 TRBJ2-1 TRBV7-2 ASRLSSGGANEQF
TRBD1 TRBJ1-2 TRBV2 ASRDDRGFGYT
- TRBJ1-1 TRBV11-2 ASSLVNLRTEAF
- TRBJ1-1 TRBV15 ATSRVRGTYMNTEAF